A single T cell receptor (beta chain) is shown here with its context. Its antigen is undetermined. The CDR3 goes on 3 residues after the read ends, and that part is filled in from the germline J gene. Generated by immunoSEQ multiplex PCR, the TCRdb table keeps only in-frame clones and is missing some. The sample shows 15,000 to 20,000 clones, none of them appearing just once. The entry originates in a study of T cell clonality in common variable immunodeficiency. Study-wide findings and caveats: Fewer TCRbeta clones were shared among CVID subjects than controls. In common variable immunodeficiency, TCR beta chains reportedly carried fewer deletions and N-nucleotide insertions.

Trimming left V 0 bases short and J 4 bases short, with 10 bases between. This CDR3 has 15 residues. Germline V CDR1 and CDR2: SGHRS, YFSETQ. The sequence came from a human donor with common variable immunodeficiency. The sample taken for sequencing was peripheral blood mononuclear cells. The chain combines TRBV5-1 with TRBJ2-2; TRBD2 is a possible D gene (5 bases). The sequenced part of the CDR3 DNA is TGCGCCAGCAGCTTGGCCGGAGAGGGCACCGGGGAG. It translates to CASSLAGEGTGE. The whole CDR3 sequence reads CASSLAGEGTGELFF.